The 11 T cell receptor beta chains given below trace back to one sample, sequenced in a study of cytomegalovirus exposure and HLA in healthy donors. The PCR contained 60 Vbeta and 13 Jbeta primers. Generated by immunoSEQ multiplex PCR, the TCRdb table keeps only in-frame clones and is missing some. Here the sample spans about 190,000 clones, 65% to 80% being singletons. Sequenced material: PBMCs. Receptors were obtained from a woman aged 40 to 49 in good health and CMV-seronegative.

The CDR3 sequence: CAISDWSGRVSYNEQFF. The CDR3 DNA follows: TGTGCCATCAGTGATTGGAGCGGGAGGGTCTCCTACAATGAGCAGTTCTTC. The chain uses TRBV10-3 and TRBJ2-1, with 10 positions matching TRBD2. V lost 3 bases to trimming and J lost 0 bases; unmatched junction nucleotides: 5. CDR3 length: 17 residues. Germline CDR1 ENHRY, CDR2 SYGVKD.

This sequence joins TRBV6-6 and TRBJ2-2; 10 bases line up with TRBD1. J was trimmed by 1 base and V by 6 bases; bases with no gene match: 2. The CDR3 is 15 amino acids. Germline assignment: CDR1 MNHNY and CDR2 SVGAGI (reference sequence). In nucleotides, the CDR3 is TGTGCCAGCAGCAGGGACAGGGGGAACACCGGGGAGCTGTTTTTT. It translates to CASSRDRGNTGELFF.

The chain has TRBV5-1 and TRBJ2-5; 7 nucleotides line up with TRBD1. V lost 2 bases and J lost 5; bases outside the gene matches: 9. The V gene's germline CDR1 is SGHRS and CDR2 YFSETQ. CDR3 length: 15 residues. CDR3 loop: CASSFWTGGGETQYF. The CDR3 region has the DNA TGCGCCAGCAGCTTCTGGACAGGCGGCGGGGAGACCCAGTACTTC. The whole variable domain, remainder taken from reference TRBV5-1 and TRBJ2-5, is KAGVTQTPRYLIKTRGQQVTLSCSPISGHRSVSWYQQTPGQGLQFLFEYFSETQRNKGNFPGRFSGRQFSNSRSEMNVSTLELGDSALYLCASSFWTGGGETQYFGPGTRLLVL.

CDR3 protein: CASSQSAPQRERYNEQFF. CDR3 nucleotide sequence: TGCGCCAGCAGTCAATCTGCTCCCCAGCGGGAAAGGTACAATGAGCAGTTCTTC. V is TRBV23-1 and J is TRBJ2-1, with 7 bases lining up with TRBD2. TRBV23-1 is classed as an ORF, of uncertain function. The trim removed 0 bases at V and 4 bases at J, leaving 12 bases unmatched. CDR3 length equals 18 residues.

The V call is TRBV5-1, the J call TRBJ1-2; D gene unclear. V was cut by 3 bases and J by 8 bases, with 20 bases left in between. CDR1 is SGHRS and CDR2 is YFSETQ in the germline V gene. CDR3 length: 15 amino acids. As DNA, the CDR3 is TGCGCCAGCAGCTACTCCTCCGGAAATGCGGAGGGCTACACCTTC. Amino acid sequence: CASSYSSGNAEGYTF.

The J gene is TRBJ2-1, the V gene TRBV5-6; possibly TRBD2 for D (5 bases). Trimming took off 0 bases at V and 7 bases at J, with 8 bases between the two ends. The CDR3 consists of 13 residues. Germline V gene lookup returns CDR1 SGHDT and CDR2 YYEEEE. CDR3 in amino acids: CASSLGLQNEQFF. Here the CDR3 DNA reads TGTGCCAGCAGCTTGGGACTACAGAATGAGCAGTTCTTC.

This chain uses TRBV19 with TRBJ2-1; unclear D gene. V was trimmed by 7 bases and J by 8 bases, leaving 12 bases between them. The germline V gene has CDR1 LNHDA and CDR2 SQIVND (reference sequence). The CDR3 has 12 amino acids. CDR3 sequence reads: CASIGFRDEQFF. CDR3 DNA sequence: TGTGCCAGTATCGGGTTTCGGGATGAGCAGTTCTTC.

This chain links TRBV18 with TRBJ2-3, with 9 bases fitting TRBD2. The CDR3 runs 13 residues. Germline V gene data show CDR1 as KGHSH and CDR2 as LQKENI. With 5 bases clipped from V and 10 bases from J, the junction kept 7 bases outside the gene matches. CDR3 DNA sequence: TGTGCCAGCTCAGGCCCGCGGGGGGGCCCGCAGTATTTT. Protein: CASSGPRGGPQYF.

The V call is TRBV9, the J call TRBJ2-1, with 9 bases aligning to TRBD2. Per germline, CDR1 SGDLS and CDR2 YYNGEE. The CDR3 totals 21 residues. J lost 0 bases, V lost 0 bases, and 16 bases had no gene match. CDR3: CASSVGESRKIAGVSYNEQFF. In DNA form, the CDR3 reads TGTGCCAGCAGCGTAGGGGAAAGCCGAAAAATAGCGGGAGTCTCCTACAATGAGCAGTTCTTC. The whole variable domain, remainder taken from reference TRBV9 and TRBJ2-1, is DSGVTQTPKHLITATGQRVTLRCSPRSGDLSVYWYQQSLDQGLQFLIQYYNGEERAKGNILERFSAQQFPDLHSELNLSSLELGDSALYFCASSVGESRKIAGVSYNEQFFGPGTRLTVL.

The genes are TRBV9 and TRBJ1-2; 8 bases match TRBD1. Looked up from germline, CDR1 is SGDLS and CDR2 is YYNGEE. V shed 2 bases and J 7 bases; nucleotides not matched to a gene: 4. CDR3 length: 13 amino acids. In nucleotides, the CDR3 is TGTGCCAGCAGCGTCCAGGGGGCGCGTGGCTACACCTTC. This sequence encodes CASSVQGARGYTF.

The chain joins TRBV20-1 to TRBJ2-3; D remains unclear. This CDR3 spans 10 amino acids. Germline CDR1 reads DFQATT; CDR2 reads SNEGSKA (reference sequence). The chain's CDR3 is CTVLTDTQYF. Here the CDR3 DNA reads TGCACGGTCCTAACTGATACGCAGTATTTT.